This T cell receptor beta chain stems from a study of OX40 agonist ivuxolimab in advanced cancers. Germline V gives CDR1 SGHRS, CDR2 YFSETQ. Trimming took off 0 bases at V and 5 bases at J, with 12 bases between the two ends. This CDR3 contains 15 residues. Sequencing was performed with immunoSEQ multiplex PCR; in TCRdb, only in-frame clones are kept and a portion is missing. The table includes around 45,000 clones, about 74% detected once. The starting material was CD4+ or CD8+ T cells sorted from blood, obtained in a trial of the OX40 agonist ivuxolimab. The sequence derives from an adult with an advanced solid tumor such as melanoma, head and neck, liver or kidney cancer. This chain joins TRBV5-1 and TRBJ2-1; D may be TRBD2 (6 bases). CDR3 sequence reads: CASSLALGGNNEQFF. DNA of the CDR3: TGCGCCAGCAGCTTGGCCTTAGGCGGGAACAATGAGCAGTTCTTC.